Listed here is a single TCR beta chain. What it recognizes is unknown. The sample comes from a study of vaccination effects on CD4 cells after COVID-19. With V trimmed by 2 bases and J by 4 bases, 4 bases remained unmatched. Germline V gene sequence: CDR1 SEHNR, CDR2 FQNEAQ (reference sequence). This CDR3 is built from 16 residues. Using immunoSEQ multiplex PCR, the repertoire was profiled, and TCRdb retains in-frame clones only, with some absent. The sample includes more than 20,000 clones, 75% to 85% of them seen just once. The ViraFEST assay expanded antigen-specific CD4+ T cells with viral peptide pools before sequencing. Culture proceeded for about 11 days, and CD4+ T cells were then isolated. SARS-CoV-2 infection was confirmed by PCR in the person between March and December 2020. A half-medium replacement with IL-2 medium was carried out on days 3 and 7.

This TCR was sampled from a human donor who had a prior SARS-CoV-2 infection. J is TRBJ1-6 and V is TRBV7-9; 8 bases match TRBD1. The sequences come from CD4+ T cells from PBMCs cultured with a peptide pool, collected before COVID-19 vaccination. Here the CDR3 reads CASSLSGGSYNSPLHF. The CDR3 bases are TGTGCCAGCAGCTTATCAGGGGGCTCGTATAATTCACCCCTCCACTTT.